This T cell receptor (beta chain) was observed in a study of cytomegalovirus exposure and HLA in healthy donors. Study-wide points: One cluster of highly shared sequence variants probably arose as a sequencing artifact.

The study ran its PCR with 60 Vbeta and 13 Jbeta primers. Methods used by the authors: An analysis that came later counted 77 million or so unique TCR beta chains, approximately 10 million shared. The assay was immunoSEQ multiplex PCR, and TCRdb's table has in-frame clones only and misses some. For V, J and clone size, that table is used; D and trimming come from the DNA. This sample yields about 100,000 clones, of which 78% are seen a single time; 1.5% to 2% belongs to the top ten. To note about this clone: As yet, its antigen is unknown.

Trimming took 3 bases from V and 0 from J, leaving 9 bases between them. The CDR3 sequence is 15 residues long. Germline loops: CDR1 SGHKS, CDR2 YYEKEE (reference sequence). Participants comprised healthy donors of bone marrow. The clonotype comes from a woman aged 40 to 50 in good health and CMV-seronegative. The V call is TRBV5-5, the J call TRBJ2-2; the D gene is possibly TRBD2 (5 bases). The sequenced material came from PBMCs. The CDR3 bases are TGTGCCAGCAGCTACCGGGATTCGAACACCGGGGAGCTGTTTTTT. Its protein is CASSYRDSNTGELFF.